The 17 T cell receptor beta chains presented below share a single source sample, sequenced in a study of T cell responses to AZD1222 COVID-19 vaccine. Data came from immunoSEQ multiplex PCR; TCRdb stores just in-frame clones and leaves some out. The sample has 100,000 to 150,000 clones; 90% are singletons. The sequences come from peripheral blood, collected on day 0 of AZD1222 vaccination. Receptors were obtained from an adult in good health.

This clone came up once. The J gene is TRBJ2-1, the V gene TRBV10-1, with D hard to call. The CDR3 covers 14 residues. Germline values: CDR1 WNHNN, CDR2 SYGVQD (reference sequence). Trimming removed 2 bases from V and 8 bases from J, with 13 bases in between. CDR3 nucleotides: TGCGCCAGCAGTGAGGGCCTCGTATTGGATGAGCAGTTCTTC. Translated: CASSEGLVLDEQFF.

The rearrangement uses TRBV19 and TRBJ1-2, with TRBD1 matching 10 bases. The junction had 8 bases not matched to a gene; V was cut back by 4 bases and J by 3 bases. The CDR3 runs to 16 residues. Germline V CDR1 and CDR2: LNHDA, SQIVND (reference sequence). The CDR3 sequence: CASSSRDRGVYYGYTF. The CDR3 bases are TGTGCCAGTAGTAGCCGGGACAGGGGAGTTTACTATGGCTACACCTTC.

The chain links TRBV12-3 or TRBV12-4 to TRBJ2-2, with D unresolved. This CDR3 is 13 amino acids long. V lost 7 bases and J lost 4, with 10 bases in between. CDR3 region: CASTPLGTGELFF. The CDR3 nucleotides read TGTGCCAGCACCCCCCTGGGCACCGGGGAGCTGTTTTTT.

CDR3 bases: TGTGCCAGCAGCCCAAGCTCAGCTTGGAATGAGCAGTTCTTC. Its protein product is CASSPSSAWNEQFF. The V gene is TRBV7-9, the J gene TRBJ2-1; D call uncertain. Trimming pared 5 bases from V and 7 bases from J, leaving 15 bases between. CDR1 SEHNR and CDR2 FQNEAQ come from the germline V gene (reference sequence). The CDR3 runs to 14 residues. Full variable domain (missing parts from reference TRBV7-9 and TRBJ2-1): DTGVSQNPRHKITKRGQNVTFRCDPISEHNRLYWYRQTLGQGPEFLTYFQNEAQLEKSRLLSDRFSAERPKGSFSTLEIQRTEQGDSAMYLCASSPSSAWNEQFFGPGTRLTVL.

This clone occurred once. The chain uses TRBV9 and TRBJ2-2; TRBD1 agrees at 9 bases. The CDR3 has 17 residues. Per germline, CDR1 SGDLS and CDR2 YYNGEE. The V segment lost 3 bases and the J segment 3 bases; nucleotides outside the gene matches: 9. The CDR3 sequence: CASSEPRTGGYTGELFF. DNA for the CDR3: TGTGCCAGCAGCGAACCCAGAACAGGGGGCTACACCGGGGAGCTGTTTTTT.

The chain joins TRBV7-2 to TRBJ2-5; D unclear. This CDR3 region has 14 residues. V gave up 3 bases and J gave up 5 bases, with 13 bases separating them. The germline V gene has CDR1 SGHTA and CDR2 FQGNSA. CDR3 sequence reads: CASSFRGAGETQYF. The CDR3, as DNA: TGTGCCAGCAGCTTCCGAGGTGCAGGCGAGACCCAGTACTTC.

The chain uses TRBV7-3 and TRBJ2-2; D is uncertain. V was trimmed by 3 bases and J by 7 bases, leaving 3 bases between them. CDR3 length: 11 amino acids. Looked up from germline, CDR1 is SGHTA and CDR2 is FQGTGA. CDR3 coding DNA: TGTGCCAGCAGCTTGAGCGGGGAGCTGTTTTTT. Residues: CASSLSGELFF. The full variable domain, rest sourced from reference TRBV7-3 and TRBJ2-2, is GAGVSQTPSNKVTEKGKYVELRCDPISGHTALYWYRQSLGQGPEFLIYFQGTGAADDSGLPNDRFFAVRPEGSVSTLKIQRTERGDSAVYLCASSLSGELFFGEGSRLTVL.

This chain joins TRBV6-2 or TRBV6-3 and TRBJ1-5, with no clear D. V shed 4 bases and J shed 1 base, with 11 bases lying between them. Germline V gives CDR1 MNHEY, CDR2 SVGEGT. This CDR3 contains 15 residues. The CDR3 nucleotides are TGTGCCAGCAGTTCGGGCAGCGGGAGCAATCAGCCCCAGCATTTT. It encodes CASSSGSGSNQPQHF.

This clone was observed a single time. This chain links TRBV28 with TRBJ1-4; D is uncertain. In germline, CDR1 is MDHEN, CDR2 SYDVKM. CDR3 size: 13 residues. V was clipped by 8 bases and J by 7 bases, with 14 bases between them. The CDR3 protein is CASGPTPIEKLFF. Written as DNA, the CDR3 is TGTGCCAGCGGTCCAACGCCCATTGAAAAACTGTTTTTT.

CDR3 coding DNA: TGTGCCAGCAGTTTACTGGGCCCACCGGAGTACGAGCAGTACTTC. Its protein is CASSLLGPPEYEQYF. V and J are TRBV27 and TRBJ2-7, with no clear D. The CDR3 has 15 residues. CDR1 is MNHEY and CDR2 is SMNVEV in the germline V gene (reference sequence). Trimming shortened V by 2 bases and J by 4 bases, and 15 bases separated the two germline ends.

This clone appeared a few times. The V call is TRBV19, the J call TRBJ2-7; tentatively, D is TRBD2 (5 bases). CDR3 length: 14 residues. Germline lookup yields CDR1 LNHDA and CDR2 SQIVND (reference sequence). Trimming stripped 2 bases from V and 3 bases from J, with 11 bases between. The CDR3 reads CASSIYGEGYEQYF. The CDR3 nucleotides read TGTGCCAGTAGTATATATGGAGAGGGCTACGAGCAGTACTTC.

The gene calls are TRBV19 and TRBJ1-5; TRBD1 is a possible D gene (6 bases). CDR3 length: 15 residues. CDR1 is LNHDA and CDR2 is SQIVND in the germline V gene (reference sequence). Between the trimmed V and J ends, which lost 7 bases and 3 bases, there was a span of 16 bases. In nucleotides, the CDR3 is TGTGCCAGTACCCTTATTGGACAGCACAATCAGCCCCAGCATTTT. Amino acids: CASTLIGQHNQPQHF.

The chain combines TRBV27 with TRBJ2-7, with D perhaps matching TRBD1 (6 bases). V gave up 3 bases and J gave up 2 bases, with 11 bases separating them. The CDR3 covers 14 residues. Germline CDR1 reads MNHEY; CDR2 reads SMNVEV (reference sequence). In nucleotides, the CDR3 is TGTGCCAGCAGTTTCGCGGACAGTACCTACGAGCAGTACTTC. This translates into CASSFADSTYEQYF.

This clone appeared a few times. The chain links TRBV7-2 to TRBJ2-4; TRBD2 agrees at 7 bases. This CDR3 comprises 13 residues. In germline, CDR1 is SGHTA, CDR2 FQGNSA. V shed 6 bases and J 9 bases; nucleotides not matched to a gene: 8. CDR3 region: CASRSEWGGIQYF. In DNA form, the CDR3 reads TGTGCCAGCAGGTCCGAGTGGGGGGGCATTCAGTACTTC.

The chain couples TRBV7-8 to TRBJ1-5, with 9 bases matching TRBD1. Trimming took 2 bases from V and 10 from J; bases not matched to a gene: 12. The CDR3 covers 16 residues. The germline gives CDR1 SGHVS, CDR2 FQNEAQ. The CDR3 bases are TGTGCCAGCAGCTTAACCCGGGACAGGGTTCAACGACCCCAGCATTTT. Translation: CASSLTRDRVQRPQHF.

The rearrangement joins TRBV27 to TRBJ2-7, with D perhaps matching TRBD2 (5 bases). CDR1 is MNHEY and CDR2 is SMNVEV in the germline V gene (reference sequence). The V end was cut by 3 bases, the J end by 5 bases, with 17 bases between. CDR3 length: 15 residues. The CDR3 sequence is CASSFLGRAAHEQYF. The CDR3, as DNA: TGTGCCAGCAGTTTCTTGGGCCGAGCGGCCCACGAGCAGTACTTC.

This chain joins TRBV6-2 or TRBV6-3 and TRBJ2-7; TRBD2 aligns across 10 bases. The CDR3 spans 14 residues. Germline values: CDR1 MNHEY, CDR2 SVGEGT. The V and J ends lost 4 bases and 3 bases, in that order; junction bases with no gene match: 3. The CDR3, as DNA: TGTGCCAGCAGTTTGAGACTAGCGGGCTACGAGCAGTACTTC. Translated: CASSLRLAGYEQYF.